The source of this TCR beta chain is a study of cytomegalovirus exposure and HLA in healthy donors. The protocol was immunoSEQ multiplex PCR, while the TCRdb copy is restricted to in-frame clones and leaves out a portion. The table records roughly 60,000 clones, about 90% of them present only once. This receptor was obtained from a woman aged 18-29 years in good health and CMV-seronegative. The sample comprised PBMCs.

CDR3 loop: CASSLGSGIEQFF. In DNA, the CDR3 is TGCGCCAGCAGCTTGGGCAGCGGAATTGAGCAGTTCTTC. The J gene is TRBJ2-1, the V gene TRBV5-1; D is perhaps TRBD2 (5 bases). This CDR3 spans 13 amino acids. The V gene's germline CDR1 is SGHRS and CDR2 YFSETQ. Trimming removed 0 bases from V and 9 bases from J, with 10 bases in between.